The clone carrying this T cell receptor (beta chain) has a handful of counts. These data originate in a study of blood T cell repertoires in COVID-19. Methods used by the authors: Amplification of reference gene primers was used by the study to estimate nucleated cell counts. Some clones are missing from TCRdb's copy, which holds only in-frame ones; the method was immunoSEQ multiplex PCR. Clone size and the V and J calls come from that table; the DNA yielded D and trimming. The sample includes some 100,000 clones, 85% of them seen just once. The TCR originated in a woman aged 70-85 years with active or convalescent COVID-19. Sequencing used peripheral blood.

CDR3 loop: CAWSIGTSGSRWFF. In nucleotides, the CDR3 is TGTGCCTGGAGTATCGGGACTAGCGGGAGCCGGTGGTTCTTC. The J gene is TRBJ2-1, the V gene TRBV30; 14 bases line up with TRBD2. The CDR3 has 14 residues. V lost 2 bases and J lost 15; bases outside the gene matches: 9. The germline V gene has CDR1 GTSNPN and CDR2 SVGIG (reference sequence).